The T cell receptor beta chain described here comes from a study of CD8+CD57+ T cells in acquired aplastic anemia. The wider study: DNA per sorted CD4+ or CD8+ sample ranged roughly 0.17 to 27.4 ug, averaging approximately 3.1 ug.

TCR beta VDJ and CDR3 were profiled, and genomic DNA was the template. TCRdb called the reads again in MiXCR, with one record for every CDR3 protein. The sample holds roughly 190,000 distinct CDR3 sequences; around 47% are singletons and the top ten take approximately 9.7%. Study-wide points: In common between the patients and the controls were around 30 CD8+ CDR3 sequences.

Sequencing was done on patients that had shown CD8+CD57+ cell expansion by flow cytometry. A note on this clonotype: The target antigen is unknown. The junction and the germline gene differ at one end; a read error may be behind it.

The TCR was taken from a human donor with aplastic anemia. Material for sequencing was sorted CD4+, CD8+, or CD8+CD57+ T cells (not recorded which) from PBMCs.

The CDR3 DNA follows: TGTGCCGGCAGTACTAGAGCCGGGGAGCTGTTTTTT. Its translation: CAGSTRAGELFF. This chain uses TRBV7-2 with TRBJ2-2; weak D call: TRBD2 (5 bases). This CDR3 region has 12 residues. In germline, CDR1 is SGHTA, CDR2 FQGNSA.